The rows below give T cell receptor beta chains drawn from one sample of a study of beta chain features in type 1 diabetes. The assay was immunoSEQ multiplex PCR, and TCRdb's table has in-frame clones only and misses some. The repertoire has approximately 400,000 clones, about 14% of them found once; the top ten carry more than 0.015%. The sample taken for sequencing was naive CD4+ T cells from blood. The receptors were sampled from a woman between 18 and 30 years old in good health. CDR3s include the opening cysteine and the closing phenylalanine or tryptophan. The order of the fields is clone size, J gene, V gene, D gene, CDR3 DNA, CDR3 protein. A D gene is named only where the DNA matches it firmly. Part of the rows lack a size; the others show once, few, many or a class for expanded clones.

size: few
J: TRBJ2-1
V: TRBV15
D: TRBD2
DNA: TGTGCCACCAGCCGAGGCGGGACTAGCGGCAACAATGAGCAGTTCTTC
CDR3: CATSRGGTSGNNEQFF

size: .
J: TRBJ1-4
V: TRBV28
D: .
DNA: TGTGCCAGCAGGCTGGGAAGCGGAGGAAAACTGTTTTTT
CDR3: CASRLGSGGKLFF

size: few
J: TRBJ2-7
V: TRBV5-4
D: TRBD2
DNA: TGTGCCAGCAGACAGAAAGGGACTAGCGGGAGGGCCGGCTACGAGCAGTACTTC
CDR3: CASRQKGTSGRAGYEQYF

size: few
J: TRBJ1-1
V: TRBV6-5
D: .
DNA: TGTGCCAGCAGTTACGCGTTCCGGAACACTGAAGCTTTCTTT
CDR3: CASSYAFRNTEAFF

size: few
J: TRBJ1-1
V: TRBV6-1
D: TRBD1
DNA: TGTGCCAGCAGTGAGGCAGGGGGCCTGAACACTGAAGCTTTCTTT
CDR3: CASSEAGGLNTEAFF

size: few
J: TRBJ2-1
V: TRBV5-4
D: TRBD2
DNA: TGTGCCAGCAGCAGAGGACTAGCAGCTTTTCAGTTCTTC
CDR3: CASSRGLAAFQFF

size: few
J: TRBJ2-7
V: TRBV28
D: TRBD2
DNA: TGTGCCAGCAGTCAGGGACTAGCGGGATCTTACGAGCAGTACTTC
CDR3: CASSQGLAGSYEQYF

size: .
J: TRBJ2-3
V: TRBV5-1
D: .
DNA: TGCGCCAGCACCTTGCAGGGCACAGATACGCAGTATTTT
CDR3: CASTLQGTDTQYF

size: .
J: TRBJ2-5
V: TRBV7-9
D: .
DNA: TGTGCCAGCAGACAACCGGGACAATCGGAAAAGACCCAGTACTTC
CDR3: CASRQPGQSEKTQYF

size: .
J: TRBJ2-1
V: TRBV5-6
D: .
DNA: TGTGCCAGCAGCCCGCCCACGAGCTCCTACAATGAGCAGTTCTTC
CDR3: CASSPPTSSYNEQFF

size: few
J: TRBJ2-3
V: TRBV29-1
D: TRBD2
DNA: TGCAGCGTTGGCGGGACTAGCGGGATCTTGGCGCAGTATTTT
CDR3: CSVGGTSGILAQYF